The next 14 T cell receptor beta chains were all read from a single sample in a study of T cells in Graves' hyperthyroidism and ophthalmopathy. RNA transcripts were the template for amplifying TCR beta CDR3 regions. First-round RT-PCR with HTBI primers amplified the TCR CDR3 region. TCRdb reprocessed the multiplex PCR reads via MiXCR and lists one record per CDR3 protein. The repertoire consists of fewer than 750,000 distinct CDR3 sequences, with approximately 15% occurring once and the leading ten covering 3.5% to 4.5%. Sequenced: blood. All receptors come from a middle-aged woman with Graves' ophthalmopathy.

This clonotype was seen only a few times. A much larger clone sits a single nucleotide away, making a read error possible. The chain employs TRBV19 and TRBJ1-1; TRBD1 might be the D (5 bases). Germline assignment: CDR1 LNHDA and CDR2 SQIVND (reference sequence). This CDR3 has 14 amino acids. CDR3 loop: CASNIRGVNTEAFF. In DNA, the CDR3 is TGTGCCAGTAATATACGGGGCGTGAACACTGAAGCTTTCTTT.

As for this clonotype: A much larger clone sits a single nucleotide away, making a read error possible. This chain connects TRBV20-1 to TRBJ2-7; a possible D gene is TRBD1 (5 bases). This CDR3 region has 13 residues. Germline lookup yields CDR1 DFQATT and CDR2 SNEGSKA (reference sequence). The V and J ends lost 3 bases and 0 bases respectively, with 9 bases between them. The CDR3 region has the DNA TGCAGTGCTAGTTTTGGGGCCTCCTACGAGCAGTACTTC. Translated, it gives CSASFGASYEQYF.

This clonotype has ten or more counts. The rearrangement joins TRBV6-1 to TRBJ2-5; the match to TRBD2 covers 10 bases. Germline trimming cut 7 bases from V and 5 bases from J; bases unmatched to any gene: 7. Per germline, CDR1 MNHNS and CDR2 SASEGT. The CDR3 totals 14 residues. The CDR3 spells CASNKAGGHETQYF. CDR3 nucleotides: TGTGCCAGCAATAAAGCGGGAGGGCACGAGACCCAGTACTTC.

The chain uses TRBV6-2 or TRBV6-3 and TRBJ1-5; the D is unclear. Deletions cut 2 bases from V and 11 bases from J, with 10 bases between. The germline CDR1 and CDR2 sequences are MNHEY and SVGEGT. CDR3 length equals 12 residues. The CDR3 is CASSYVGGTQHF. Here the CDR3 DNA reads TGTGCCAGCAGTTACGTCGGTGGAACCCAGCATTTT.

Only a few counts were recorded for this clonotype. This chain links TRBV3-1 with TRBJ1-3, with D perhaps TRBD1 (6 bases). Per the germline V gene, CDR1 is LGHDT and CDR2 is YNNKEL (reference sequence). The V end was cut by 3 bases, the J end by 1 base, with 7 bases between. This CDR3 has 14 residues. CDR3 nucleotides: TGTGCCAGCAGCCAGAGGGGGTCTGGAAACACCATATATTTT. Its translation: CASSQRGSGNTIYF.

This clonotype was observed many times. This sequence joins TRBV6-6 and TRBJ1-5, with TRBD1 matching 7 bases. Germline lookup yields CDR1 MNHNY and CDR2 SVGAGI (reference sequence). V gave up 7 bases and J gave up 3 bases; unmatched junction bases: 9. This CDR3 region has 15 residues. The CDR3, as DNA: TGTGCCAGCACTTTGTTAGGGACAGTCAATCAGCCCCAGCATTTT. Translating gives CASTLLGTVNQPQHF.

The rearrangement links TRBV6-1 to TRBJ1-5; TRBD1 matches 7 bases. V lost 6 bases and J lost 5; bases outside the gene matches: 4. The germline V gene has CDR1 MNHNS and CDR2 SASEGT. This CDR3 is 13 amino acids long. The CDR3 bases are TGTGCCAGCAGATCTACAGGGGATCAGCCCCAGCATTTT. Residues: CASRSTGDQPQHF.

The chain combines TRBV13 with TRBJ2-7; 7 positions match TRBD2. CDR3 size: 15 residues. The germline gives CDR1 PRHDT, CDR2 FYEKMQ (reference sequence). The ends lost 1 base at V and 5 bases at J; junction bases unmatched: 8. CDR3 in amino acids: CASSLDAGANNEQYF. Here the CDR3 DNA reads TGTGCCAGCAGCTTAGACGCGGGAGCGAACAACGAGCAGTACTTC. Drawing the rest from reference TRBV13 and TRBJ2-7, the complete variable domain is AAGVIQSPRHLIKEKRETATLKCYPIPRHDTVYWYQQGPGQDPQFLISFYEKMQSDKGSIPDRFSAQQFSDYHSELNMSSLELGDSALYFCASSLDAGANNEQYFGPGTRLTVT.

The table lists this clonotype with a few counts. The V and J genes are TRBV29-1 and TRBJ2-5; possibly TRBD2 for D (6 bases). Per germline, CDR1 SQVTM and CDR2 ANQGSEA. The ends were cut back, 4 bases at V and 7 bases at J, with 19 bases in the middle. The CDR3 extends over 14 amino acids. CDR3: CSVAGEQRFGTQYF. The CDR3 nucleotides read TGCAGCGTTGCGGGGGAACAGCGGTTCGGGACCCAGTACTTC.

This chain joins TRBV7-9 and TRBJ2-3, with D possibly being TRBD2 (5 bases). Per the germline V gene, CDR1 is SEHNR and CDR2 is FQNEAQ (reference sequence). V was cut by 9 bases and J by 2 bases, with 15 bases left in between. The CDR3 consists of 14 residues. CDR3 in DNA: TGTGCCAGTCTAAGGCTAGCCGACACAGATACGCAGTATTTT. It encodes CASLRLADTDTQYF.

This clonotype was recorded at least ten times. The CDR3 spells CASSISGNTIYF. The CDR3 bases are TGTGCCAGCAGCATCTCTGGAAACACCATATATTTT. The chain couples TRBV7-2 to TRBJ1-3; D not certain. Germline lookup yields CDR1 SGHTA and CDR2 FQGNSA. Deletions cut 5 bases from V and 0 bases from J, with 2 bases between. The CDR3 length is 12 residues.

This clonotype was recorded many times. DNA of the CDR3: TGCAGCGCCCGCGGGAACGGGCTGTTTTTT. It translates to CSARGNGLFF. This rearrangement joins TRBV29-1 to TRBJ2-2, with a tentative D call TRBD2 (6 bases). Germline CDR1 reads SQVTM; CDR2 reads ANQGSEA. Trimming shortened V by 7 bases and J by 13 bases, and 13 bases separated the two germline ends. The CDR3 contains 10 residues.

This clonotype was picked up many times. V and J are TRBV13 and TRBJ2-3; TRBD1 or TRBD2 may be the D gene (6 bases each). Trimming cost V 5 bases and J 4 bases, with 7 bases left between them. The CDR3 has 12 residues. In germline, CDR1 is PRHDT, CDR2 FYEKMQ (reference sequence). The CDR3 coding sequence is TGTGCCAGCAGCCGGGGGCCAGATACGCAGTATTTT. Translation gives CASSRGPDTQYF.

Ten or more counts support this clonotype. This sequence joins TRBV5-1 and TRBJ1-2; unclear D gene. This CDR3 comprises 15 residues. The germline V gene encodes CDR1 SGHRS and CDR2 YFSETQ. Trimming removed 0 bases at V and 6 bases at J, with 15 bases between. The CDR3 DNA reads TGCGCCAGCAGCTTGGCCACAGACCGTGGCGATGGCTACACCTTC. It is translated as CASSLATDRGDGYTF.